This is a list of T cell receptor beta chains from one sample in a study of Ad26.COV2.S vaccination and SARS-CoV-2 variants. Clones were read by immunoSEQ multiplex PCR, and TCRdb kept only the in-frame ones, dropping some. The sample carries about 350,000 clones, 90% to 95% recorded once. Sequenced material: peripheral blood, taken after recovery from COVID-19. The receptors were sampled from a human donor who had recovered from COVID-19. Each CDR3 is given with its conserved first and last residue. D genes are given only for firm matches. Clone size, where shown, is once, few, many, or a class for clones that have expanded.

TGTGCCAGCAGCCAGGTCCGAATTTTCCATGAGCAGTTCTTC CASSQVRIFHEQFF . TRBJ2-1 . TRBV3-1/TRBV3-2
TGTGCCAGCAGCTTAGTCCTAACTGACATTTTTGGCTACACCTTC CASSLVLTDIFGYTF . TRBJ1-2 . TRBV7-9
TGTGCCAGCAGCGGAGGGGCCAGGGCTCACAATCAGCCCCAGCATTTT CASSGGARAHNQPQHF . TRBJ1-5 . TRBV7-9
TGTGCCACCCTTCGGGGGGATACGCAGTATTTT CATLRGDTQYF . TRBJ2-3 . TRBV2
TGTGCCAGCAGCCCCTGGGGAGCGGGGGCCCCCTCCGGCGAGCAGTACTTC CASSPWGAGAPSGEQYF . TRBJ2-7 TRBD2 TRBV5-6
TGTGCCAGCTTAGGGGGAGGCGAGCAGTACTTC CASLGGGEQYF . TRBJ2-7 . TRBV11-2
TGTGCCAGCCAAAAGGGTCTCTCTGGAAACACCATATATTTT CASQKGLSGNTIYF . TRBJ1-3 . TRBV6-5
TGTGCCAGCAGCTTCCGGGACGGTAACACCGGGGAGCTGTTTTTT CASSFRDGNTGELFF . TRBJ2-2 . TRBV13
TGTGCCATCAGCATAGCGGGGGTCGGAGAGACCCAGTACTTC CAISIAGVGETQYF . TRBJ2-5 TRBD2 TRBV10-3
TGCGCCAGCAGAGTTGGGCCCCAGCGCACAGATACGCAGTATTTT CASRVGPQRTDTQYF . TRBJ2-3 . TRBV5-1
TGTGCCAGCAGCGTAGGAGCCGTGGGGTACGAGCAGTACTTC CASSVGAVGYEQYF . TRBJ2-7 . TRBV9
TGTGCCATCAGTGAGTCGGCAGGGATCCACGAGCAGTACTTC CAISESAGIHEQYF . TRBJ2-7 . TRBV10-3
TGCGCCAGCAGCTTTGGGGCGACCGAGCCCCAGCATTTT CASSFGATEPQHF . TRBJ1-5 . TRBV5-1
TGCGCCAGCAGCTTGGATATTGGCACAAAGTCTGGCTACACCTTC CASSLDIGTKSGYTF once TRBJ1-2 . TRBV5-1
TGTGCCAGCAGGTCTACTAGGTTAGGAACAGATACGCAGTATTTT CASRSTRLGTDTQYF . TRBJ2-3 . TRBV7-6
TGTGCCAGCTCACCACCTATTAGGGTTGGGGTTACTGAAGCTTTCTTT CASSPPIRVGVTEAFF . TRBJ1-1 . TRBV18
TGTGCCAGCAGGGGACCAGAAGAGACCCAGTACTTC CASRGPEETQYF . TRBJ2-5 . TRBV12-3/TRBV12-4
TGTGCCAGCAGCCCGGGGGCGGCCCAGACCCAGTACTTC CASSPGAAQTQYF . TRBJ2-5 . TRBV25-1
TGTGCCAGCAGCTTACCTATGACTAGCGGGGGGTCGATGCAAGAGACCCAGTACTTC CASSLPMTSGGSMQETQYF once TRBJ2-5 TRBD2 TRBV7-2
TGTGCCAGCAGTTACTCGAAGGTCAGGGAGGCACCCCTCCACTTT CASSYSKVREAPLHF . TRBJ1-6 . TRBV6-5
TGCGCCAGCAGCTTGGCCGACAGGGCCTATGGCTACACCTTC CASSLADRAYGYTF . TRBJ1-2 TRBD1 TRBV5-1
TGCGCCAGCAGCCAAGGCACCGGGACAGGGTTCTGGACAGATACGCAGTATTTT CASSQGTGTGFWTDTQYF . TRBJ2-3 TRBD1 TRBV4-1
TGCGCCAGCAGCCATCCAGGGAGTAGCAATCAGCCCCAGCATTTT CASSHPGSSNQPQHF few TRBJ1-5 . TRBV4-1
TGCAGCGTTGAAGATATAGTAGGCTATGGCTACACCTTC CSVEDIVGYGYTF once TRBJ1-2 . TRBV29-1
TGTGCCAGCAGCCGGGACAGGGATTTCACCGGGGAGCTGTTTTTT CASSRDRDFTGELFF . TRBJ2-2 TRBD1 TRBV6-5
TGCGCCAGCAGCTTGGGAGGTGGGCCCTACAATGAGCAGTTCTTC CASSLGGGPYNEQFF . TRBJ2-1 . TRBV5-1
TGCAGCGTTGTACCGGGTACGAACACTGAAGCTTTCTTT CSVVPGTNTEAFF . TRBJ1-1 . TRBV29-1
TGTGCCAGCAGCATGGGGACTAGCGGGGTGCCCGGGGAGCTGTTTTTT CASSMGTSGVPGELFF . TRBJ2-2 TRBD2 TRBV9
TGTGCCACCTCTAAGATAGCGGGGGGTCGGAATGAGCAGTTCTTC CATSKIAGGRNEQFF . TRBJ2-1 TRBD2 TRBV19
TGCGCCAGCAGGCCAAACTCGGGCAACATGAACACTGAAGCTTTCTTT CASRPNSGNMNTEAFF . TRBJ1-1 . TRBV4-1
TGTGCCAGCAGGGGACAGGGGGGGAATGAGCAGTTCTTC CASRGQGGNEQFF . TRBJ2-1 . TRBV21-1
TGCGCCAGCAGCCATCCAGGACAGGGGGCGAATAACAACTATGGCTACACCTTC CASSHPGQGANNNYGYTF once TRBJ1-2 TRBD1 TRBV4-1
TGTGCCAGCAAACGAGGCGGGGAGCTGTTTTTT CASKRGGELFF . TRBJ2-2 . TRBV9
TGCGCCAGCAGCTTGGATGCCAGGGGGGACAATGAGCAGTTCTTC CASSLDARGDNEQFF . TRBJ2-1 . TRBV5-1
TGTGCCAGCACCGACAGGGTGTATGGCTACACCTTC CASTDRVYGYTF . TRBJ1-2 TRBD1 TRBV9
TGTGCCAGCAGCTTCGGGACAGGGGGCGCGAACACTGAAGCTTTCTTT CASSFGTGGANTEAFF . TRBJ1-1 TRBD1 TRBV7-6
TGTGCCAGCCTCCAGCTGGACTATGGCTACACCTTC CASLQLDYGYTF . TRBJ1-2 . TRBV28
TGTGCCAGCAGCCCCCTACTGGCTAGCACAGATACGCAGTATTTT CASSPLLASTDTQYF . TRBJ2-3 . TRBV14
TGTGCCAGCAGTGAAGAGGGCGAAGGAGCTTTCTTT CASSEEGEGAFF once TRBJ1-1 . TRBV6-1
TGTGCCAGCAGCCCCCGTGGAGGCTCTGGAAACACCATATATTTT CASSPRGGSGNTIYF few TRBJ1-3 . TRBV5-4
TGTGCCAGCAGTGACGGGGGACTGACCTACGAGCAGTACTTC CASSDGGLTYEQYF . TRBJ2-7 . TRBV6-4
TGTGCCAGCAGCCCCTCCGGGACCGCCCTTGGGGTCACCTTC CASSPSGTALGVTF . TRBJ1-2 . TRBV9
TGCGCCAGCAGTGAAGGGGTAGGCACTGAAGCTTTCTTT CASSEGVGTEAFF . TRBJ1-1 . TRBV10-1
TGTGCCAGCAGTGCCGGGACAGTGGGTATCTCCTATAATTCACCCCTCCACTTT CASSAGTVGISYNSPLHF . TRBJ1-6 TRBD1 TRBV27
TGTGCCAGCAGCTTGGGGGCCCGGAGGGGGATCCTCTCCTACAATGAGCAGTTCTTC CASSLGARRGILSYNEQFF . TRBJ2-1 . TRBV6-6
TGTGCCAGCAGTTTATGGGGACAGGGGGCTACATATGGCTACACCTTC CASSLWGQGATYGYTF . TRBJ1-2 TRBD1 TRBV27
TGTGCCAGCAGGCGCACAGGGACCTACGAGCAGTACTTC CASRRTGTYEQYF . TRBJ2-7 . TRBV6-5
TGTGCCAGCAGTAAACAACAGGGATCCTATGGCTACACCTTC CASSKQQGSYGYTF . TRBJ1-2 . TRBV6-5
TGTGCCAGTAGTGACCGGGTGCGGGAGCAGTACTTC CASSDRVREQYF . TRBJ2-7 . TRBV19
TGTGCCAGCAGTCTGGACTTGACAGATACGCAGTATTTT CASSLDLTDTQYF . TRBJ2-3 . TRBV6-6
TGCGCCAGCAGCTTGGGACGCGAGGGTGAGCAGTTCTTC CASSLGREGEQFF . TRBJ2-1 . TRBV5-1
TGTGCTAGTGGTCGGGGGACAGGGAGTAGGGACACTGAAGCTTTCTTT CASGRGTGSRDTEAFF . TRBJ1-1 TRBD1 TRBV12-5
TGTGCCACCTCGAGGGACAGGGTGAGCGATGAGCAGTTCTTC CATSRDRVSDEQFF . TRBJ2-1 TRBD1 TRBV24-1
TGTGCCAGCAGTCCCAGTCTGTCGGGGACAGATACGCAGTATTTT CASSPSLSGTDTQYF . TRBJ2-3 . TRBV27
TGCGCCAGCAGCTTGGAGCTAGCGGGGGAGCGAGATACGCAGTATTTT CASSLELAGERDTQYF . TRBJ2-3 TRBD2 TRBV5-1
TGTGCCAGCCAGACAGGGGACTCTGGAAACACCATATATTTT CASQTGDSGNTIYF . TRBJ1-3 TRBD1 TRBV28
TGTGCCAGCAGCCCAAGGGTGGGACAAAGCCACAATGAGCAGTTCTTC CASSPRVGQSHNEQFF . TRBJ2-1 . TRBV2